These 13 T cell receptor beta chains originate from one sample sequenced in a study of cytomegalovirus exposure and HLA in healthy donors. With 60 Vbeta and 13 Jbeta primers, the PCR was carried out. Clones were read by immunoSEQ multiplex PCR, and TCRdb kept only the in-frame ones, dropping some. The sample lists approximately 160,000 clones; 55% to 70% were seen once. Sequenced: PBMCs. Receptor source: a middle-aged woman in good health and CMV-seropositive.

In regard to this clone: Other nucleotide sequences in the sample specify the same CDR3. The chain recombines TRBV7-3 with TRBJ1-1; perhaps TRBD1 as D (5 bases). The V gene's germline CDR1 is SGHTA and CDR2 FQGTGA. Trimming removed 1 base at V and 8 bases at J, with 11 bases between. This CDR3 has 13 amino acids. CDR3 in amino acids: CASSLSREAEAFF. In DNA, the CDR3 is TGTGCCAGCAGCTTAAGCAGGGAGGCGGAAGCTTTCTTT.

The V and J genes are TRBV19 and TRBJ2-7; D not resolved. Germline V gene data show CDR1 as LNHDA and CDR2 as SQIVND (reference sequence). Deletions cut 9 bases from V and 4 bases from J, with 16 bases between. The CDR3 runs to 13 residues. The CDR3 bases are TGTGCCAGCCCCCGTATAGCTGGGTACGAGCAGTACTTC. Translating gives CASPRIAGYEQYF.

This clone has more than one count but fewer than ten. The V and J genes are TRBV4-1 and TRBJ2-5; TRBD2 matches 11 bases. CDR1 is MGHRA and CDR2 is YSYEKL in the germline V gene. This CDR3 has 15 amino acids. The V gene end was trimmed by 3 bases and the J gene end by 1 base; junction bases not matched to a gene: 1. CDR3 DNA sequence: TGCGCCAGCAGCCACGGACTAGCGGGCCAAGAGACCCAGTACTTC. Protein: CASSHGLAGQETQYF.

As regards this clone: A read error may account for a junction end that differs from germline. This sequence joins TRBV28 and TRBJ2-4, with a tentative D call TRBD1 (6 bases). Germline CDR1 and CDR2: MDHEN and SYDVKM. CDR3 size: 13 residues. The CDR3 nucleotides are TGTGCCAGCAGTTTACCTCTACCGGGACACCTGAACTTC. Translation: CASSLPLPGHLNF.

This sequence joins TRBV6-1 and TRBJ2-3; TRBD2 matches 11 bases. The CDR3 spans 17 residues. Per the germline V gene, CDR1 is MNHNS and CDR2 is SASEGT. V lost 3 bases and J lost 2; bases outside the gene matches: 7. CDR3: CASSDNSGGANTDTQYF. The CDR3 DNA follows: TGTGCCAGCAGTGACAATAGCGGGGGGGCAAACACAGATACGCAGTATTTT.

This clone was detected only a few times. V and J are TRBV6-1 and TRBJ1-5, with D uncertain. V dropped 2 bases and J dropped 7 bases, with 12 bases sitting between them. This CDR3 has 14 amino acids. CDR1 is MNHNS, CDR2 SASEGT, per germline. CDR3: CASSELGGGQPQHF. CDR3 bases: TGTGCCAGCAGTGAATTGGGTGGAGGACAGCCCCAGCATTTT.

J is TRBJ2-7 and V is TRBV10-3; the match to TRBD2 covers 7 bases. The CDR3 spans 15 residues. CDR1 and CDR2 from the germline V gene are ENHRY and SYGVKD. Losses at the gene ends were 3 bases for V and 5 bases for J; bases not matched to a gene: 10. This CDR3 is CAISETPGGVDEQYF. Written as DNA, the CDR3 is TGTGCCATCAGTGAAACACCGGGAGGCGTTGACGAGCAGTACTTC.

The chain employs TRBV7-6 and TRBJ1-4; D ambiguous. The V and J ends lost 1 base and 5 bases respectively, with 14 bases between them. CDR1 and CDR2 from the germline V gene are SGHVS and FNYEAQ. The CDR3 has 16 amino acids. The DNA of the CDR3 is TGTGCCAGCAGCTTAGGGTTGGGAGGCTCGAATGAAAAACTGTTTTTT. This codes for CASSLGLGGSNEKLFF.

V and J are TRBV7-3 and TRBJ2-1, with 8 nucleotides matching TRBD2. This CDR3 region has 15 residues. Germline V gene sequence: CDR1 SGHTA, CDR2 FQGTGA. The V segment lost 5 bases and the J segment 5 bases; nucleotides outside the gene matches: 8. DNA of the CDR3: TGTGCCAGCAGCGCCACTAGCGGAGTTAACAATGAGCAGTTCTTC. The encoded protein is CASSATSGVNNEQFF.

This chain connects TRBV4-1 to TRBJ1-1; TRBD1 matches at 7 bases. Germline CDR1 reads MGHRA; CDR2 reads YSYEKL. V was clipped by 0 bases and J by 1 base; unmatched bases: 5. This CDR3 has 16 residues. CDR3 protein: CASSQDPAGGNTEAFF. The CDR3 DNA follows: TGCGCCAGCAGCCAAGATCCCGCAGGGGGGAACACTGAAGCTTTCTTT.

CDR3 bases: TGTGCCAGCAGGGTAGCGGGGCTTAACTACAATGAGCAGTTCTTC. This gives the protein CASRVAGLNYNEQFF. This chain uses TRBV2 with TRBJ2-1; 8 bases agree with TRBD2. CDR1 SNHLY and CDR2 FYNNEI come from the germline V gene. The CDR3 runs to 15 residues. V was clipped by 6 bases and J by 3 bases; unmatched bases: 7.

This clone came up once. Other DNA sequences in the same sample also yield this CDR3. The chain has TRBV4-1 and TRBJ2-4; D call uncertain. The CDR3 sequence is 14 residues long. Trimming cost V 3 bases and J 0 bases, with 6 bases left between them. CDR1 and CDR2 from the germline V gene are MGHRA and YSYEKL. The CDR3: CASSHPLAKNIQYF. CDR3 nucleotide sequence: TGCGCCAGCAGCCACCCTCTAGCCAAAAACATTCAGTACTTC.

This clone was detected once. This chain connects TRBV4-1 to TRBJ2-3; the match to TRBD2 covers 8 bases. This CDR3 has 15 amino acids. Trimming removed 0 bases from V and 7 bases from J; junction bases left unmatched: 6. Looked up from germline, CDR1 is MGHRA and CDR2 is YSYEKL. CDR3 protein: CASSQDPASGYTQYF. In DNA, the CDR3 is TGCGCCAGCAGCCAAGATCCGGCTAGCGGGTATACGCAGTATTTT.